Sequencing of this T cell receptor (beta chain) was carried out in a study of CD8 T cells in Susac syndrome. The CDR3 runs to 14 residues. Germline V gene data show CDR1 as KGHDR and CDR2 as SFDVKD. Deletions cut 2 bases from V and 6 bases from J, with 13 bases between. With random hexamers, 0.5 to 1 ug RNA was reverse transcribed. A single record per CDR3 protein comes from TCRdb applying MiXCR to the immunoSEQ multiplex PCR reads. The table includes 180,000 or so distinct CDR3 sequences, around 94% detected once. The sequence came from a human donor in good health. Sequencing was performed on CD4+ T cells from PBMCs. The V gene is TRBV24-1, the J gene TRBJ2-7; D gene unclear. Here the CDR3 DNA reads TGTGCCACCAGTGATTCCAGATCGCCGGGCGAGCAGTACTTC. Encoded protein: CATSDSRSPGEQYF.